A single sample gave rise to the 7 T cell receptor beta chains below, sequenced in a study of T cells after yellow fever vaccination. TCRdb used MiXCR to reprocess the 5' RACE reads, holding one entry per CDR3 protein. Of hundreds of thousands of distinct CDR3 sequences in the sample, approximately 13% were seen once. This sample comprised CD4+ T cells sorted from PBMCs, obtained 15 days after the yellow fever booster vaccination. These receptors were collected from a man aged 18-30 years who received the YFV17D yellow fever vaccine.

This clonotype was seen more than once but under ten times. The DNA for the CDR3 is TGTGCCAGCGTCCCGGGACAGGGGGTCCGGACCGCGGAGACCCAGTACTTC. Amino acids: CASVPGQGVRTAETQYF. This chain links TRBV12-3 or TRBV12-4 with TRBJ2-5, with TRBD1 matching 11 bases. The CDR3 loop spans 17 amino acids. The V and J ends lost 8 bases and 5 bases, in that order; junction bases with no gene match: 16.

This clonotype was seen ten or more times. V usage is TRBV6-5 and J usage is TRBJ2-5; D remains unclear. The germline gives CDR1 MNHEY, CDR2 SVGAGI. The CDR3 is 12 residues long. Trimming removed 5 bases at V and 4 bases at J, with 8 bases between. In DNA, the CDR3 is TGTGCCAGCAGTCCCTGGGGAGAGACCCAGTACTTC. Amino acid sequence: CASSPWGETQYF.

A few counts support this clonotype. The chain recombines TRBV15 with TRBJ1-1, with 10 bases that match TRBD1. Germline V gives CDR1 LNHNV, CDR2 YYDKDF (reference sequence). This CDR3 is 19 amino acids long. V trimming: 1 base; J trimming: 1 base; junction bases outside the gene matches: 12. CDR3 protein: CATSRGAGQGLLRNTEAFF. DNA of the CDR3: TGTGCCACCAGCAGAGGTGCGGGACAGGGGCTTCTGAGGAACACTGAAGCTTTCTTT.

This clonotype was counted a few times. The chain has TRBV20-1 and TRBJ2-1; 9 positions agree with TRBD2. Trimming cost V 2 bases and J 10 bases; bases outside gene matches: 12. The length of the CDR3 is 15 residues. Germline lookup yields CDR1 DFQATT and CDR2 SNEGSKA (reference sequence). The CDR3 region is CSARYSGGPGVEQFF. CDR3 nucleotides: TGCAGTGCTAGATACAGCGGGGGGCCGGGGGTCGAGCAGTTCTTC.

This clonotype was seen more than once but under ten times. V usage is TRBV7-4 and J usage is TRBJ2-7; D perhaps matches TRBD1 (5 bases). Germline V gene sequence: CDR1 SGHVT, CDR2 SQSDAQ. The V end was cut by 8 bases, the J end by 0 bases, with 23 bases between. The CDR3 totals 17 residues. CDR3 in DNA: TGTGCCAGCTGGGGTGGGTTAAAAGGGGCCAACTCCTACGAGCAGTACGTC. It specifies CASWGGLKGANSYEQYV.

The chain carries TRBV5-1 and TRBJ2-6, with D uncertain. The germline V and J ends were trimmed by 6 bases and 2 bases, with 9 bases remaining between them. The CDR3 is 14 residues long. Germline V gene lookup returns CDR1 SGHRS and CDR2 YFSETQ. The chain's CDR3 is CASTFNPGANVLTF. The CDR3, as DNA: TGCGCCAGCACCTTTAATCCTGGGGCCAACGTCCTGACTTTC.

The chain recombines TRBV7-9 with TRBJ2-1; possibly TRBD2 for D (5 bases). The CDR3 sequence is 18 residues long. Germline CDR1 is SEHNR and CDR2 is FQNEAQ (reference sequence). V lost 2 bases, J lost 0 bases, and 17 bases lay in between. The CDR3 loop reads CASSLFGFAGYSYNEQFF. The CDR3 bases are TGTGCCAGCAGCTTATTCGGTTTTGCGGGCTACTCCTACAATGAGCAGTTCTTC.